This section outlines one T cell receptor (beta chain) sequence together with its context. TCRdb's copy holds only in-frame clones and misses some; the assay was immunoSEQ multiplex PCR. Among about 36,000 clones, around four fifths were seen once, and the ten largest hold about 45%. The sample comes from a study of blood T cell repertoires in COVID-19. The trim removed 5 bases at V and 6 bases at J, leaving 3 bases unmatched. Germline V gene data show CDR1 as SGHTA and CDR2 as FQGTGA. The CDR3 extends over 15 amino acids. This receptor was obtained from a human donor in a cohort sampled during active or convalescent COVID-19. The donor label of this sample is uncertain. The sample comprised peripheral blood. The chain is built from TRBV7-3 and TRBJ2-2; 13 nucleotides agree with TRBD2. DNA of the CDR3: TGTGCCAGCAGCCCACTAGCGGGAGGGCCCGGGGAGCTGTTTTTT. Amino acid sequence: CASSPLAGGPGELFF.